This T cell receptor (beta chain) derives from a study of OX40 agonist ivuxolimab in advanced cancers. As for this clone: The antigen remains unidentified.

Study-level results: Some nonresponders additionally presented with little normalized T-cell clonal expansion.

Method: immunoSEQ multiplex PCR; TCRdb's copy keeps in-frame clones and lacks some. The sample lists roughly 49,000 clones, about 87% occurring once. The germline CDR1 and CDR2 sequences are MNHEY and SVGAGI. This CDR3 region has 14 residues. V shed 6 bases and J 2 bases; nucleotides not matched to a gene: 7. Source: CD4+ or CD8+ T cells sorted from blood, taken in a trial of the OX40 agonist ivuxolimab. The receptor was derived from an adult with an advanced solid tumor such as melanoma, head and neck, liver or kidney cancer. The chain uses TRBV6-5 and TRBJ2-7; the match to TRBD2 covers 7 bases. CDR3 sequence: CASSWGAGTYEQYF. In nucleotides, the CDR3 is TGTGCCAGCAGCTGGGGAGCGGGAACCTACGAGCAGTACTTC.